The 31 T cell receptor beta chains below were found in one sample sequenced in a study of cytomegalovirus exposure and HLA in healthy donors. PCR used 60 Vbeta primers and 13 Jbeta primers. Assay used: immunoSEQ multiplex PCR; TCRdb lists only in-frame clones, some missing. Of more than 110,000 clones detected, over 60% appear once; the ten largest clones hold about 5.3%. Sequencing was carried out using PBMCs. These receptor sequences come from a woman in her forties or fifties in good health and CMV-seronegative.

This clone was seen more than once but under ten times. The chain combines TRBV6-1 with TRBJ2-3; TRBD1 matches at 7 bases. Trimming cost V 6 bases and J 1 base; bases outside gene matches: 1. This CDR3 spans 13 amino acids. Germline-derived CDR1 and CDR2 are MNHNS and SASEGT. Here the CDR3 DNA reads TGTGCCAGCAGCGGACAGGGCACAGATACGCAGTATTTT. It encodes CASSGQGTDTQYF.

This chain uses TRBV15 with TRBJ1-5; 8 bases map to TRBD1. The length of the CDR3 is 14 residues. CDR1 LNHNV and CDR2 YYDKDF come from the germline V gene (reference sequence). V shed 8 bases, J shed 4 bases, and the junction held 7 bases outside the gene matches. The CDR3 nucleotides are TGTGCCACCCTAGGGACAGGAGGAAATCAGCCCCAGCATTTT. Residues: CATLGTGGNQPQHF.

The genes are TRBV5-1 and TRBJ1-3, with D maybe TRBD1 (5 bases). The CDR3 covers 16 residues. V lost 0 bases and J lost 2, with 12 bases in between. Germline CDR1 SGHRS, CDR2 YFSETQ. CDR3 protein: CASSLVVGATGNTIYF. CDR3 DNA: TGCGCCAGCAGCTTGGTGGTTGGGGCGACTGGAAACACCATATATTTT.

The genes are TRBV28 and TRBJ1-5; TRBD1 aligns across 8 bases. Trimming took 6 bases from V and 4 from J; bases not matched to a gene: 5. The CDR3 is 14 amino acids. Germline V gene sequence: CDR1 MDHEN, CDR2 SYDVKM. CDR3: CASRPTGGNQPQHF. CDR3 DNA: TGTGCCAGCAGGCCTACAGGGGGGAATCAGCCCCAGCATTTT.

The V call is TRBV28, the J call TRBJ1-2; tentative D call: TRBD1 (5 bases). Germline V gene sequence: CDR1 MDHEN, CDR2 SYDVKM. The CDR3 is 16 residues long. Trimming cost V 4 bases and J 5 bases, with 20 bases left between them. The CDR3 region has the DNA TGTGCCAGCAGTTCTCCTTCGGGGGTGGGGGATTATGGCTACACCTTC. Protein sequence: CASSSPSGVGDYGYTF.

CDR3 bases: TGTGCCAGCAGCTTCGAGACAGGGAGTTTCACTGAAGCTTTCTTT. It translates to CASSFETGSFTEAFF. This chain connects TRBV7-6 to TRBJ1-1; 7 bases line up with TRBD1. V dropped 3 bases and J dropped 4; count of bases not matched to a gene: 8. CDR3 length: 15 residues. Germline CDR1 is SGHVS and CDR2 is FNYEAQ.

The chain links TRBV7-2 to TRBJ1-2; D is unclear. The CDR3 has 14 residues. Germline CDR1 is SGHTA and CDR2 is FQGNSA. Trimming pared 5 bases from V and 4 bases from J, leaving 14 bases between. The CDR3: CASSPAGEAYGYTF. In nucleotides, the CDR3 is TGTGCCAGCAGCCCGGCTGGGGAGGCCTATGGCTACACCTTC.

The V and J genes are TRBV28 and TRBJ2-7; D unclear. V was trimmed by 3 bases and J by 3 bases, leaving 6 bases between them. Looked up from germline, CDR1 is MDHEN and CDR2 is SYDVKM. This CDR3 contains 12 residues. CDR3 DNA: TGTGCCAGCAGTTTCCCTAGCTACGAGCAGTACTTC. Translating gives CASSFPSYEQYF.

The V and J genes are TRBV4-3 and TRBJ1-1, with unresolved D. V was cut by 4 bases and J by 5 bases, with 11 bases left in between. CDR3 length: 13 amino acids. Germline values: CDR1 LGHNA, CDR2 YSLEER. The CDR3 is CASSLGTRTEAFF. The CDR3 DNA follows: TGCGCCAGCAGCCTTGGTACGAGGACTGAAGCTTTCTTT.

This clone was detected a few times. CDR3 DNA: TGTGCCAGCAGTCAAAGGACTAACTCTGGAAACACCATATATTTT. This translates into CASSQRTNSGNTIYF. The rearrangement links TRBV6-6 to TRBJ1-3, with no clear D. V was trimmed by 5 bases and J by 0 bases, leaving 11 bases between them. From germline, CDR1 is MNHNY and CDR2 SVGAGI (reference sequence). This CDR3 contains 15 residues.

This clone was seen a single time. The rearrangement joins TRBV30 to TRBJ1-5; D might be TRBD1 (6 bases). V dropped 1 base and J dropped 6 bases, with 10 bases sitting between them. Germline V gene sequence: CDR1 GTSNPN, CDR2 SVGIG (reference sequence). This CDR3 region has 13 residues. CDR3 DNA: TGTGCCTGGAGTGATCAGGGGCCTCAGCCCCAGCATTTT. As protein: CAWSDQGPQPQHF.

CDR3 sequence (DNA): TGCGCCAGCAGCGAGGCAGGGGGTAACGAGCAGTACTTC. Its protein product is CASSEAGGNEQYF. The V call is TRBV5-1, the J call TRBJ2-7, with TRBD1 identical over 7 bases. Germline trimming cut 4 bases from V and 5 bases from J; bases unmatched to any gene: 6. Germline V gene data show CDR1 as SGHRS and CDR2 as YFSETQ. The CDR3 contains 13 residues.

A single count supports this clone. The chain employs TRBV2 and TRBJ2-5, with a weak D call TRBD1 (5 bases). CDR3 size: 14 residues. Germline lookup yields CDR1 SNHLY and CDR2 FYNNEI. Trimming cost V 7 bases and J 5 bases, with 17 bases left between them. Written as DNA, the CDR3 is TGTGCCAGCACCCCAGGGCTGTCGCGGGAGACCCAGTACTTC. Its protein product is CASTPGLSRETQYF. Combining the CDR3 with reference TRBV2 and TRBJ2-5 gives the whole variable domain EPEVTQTPSHQVTQMGQEVILRCVPISNHLYFYWYRQILGQKVEFLVSFYNNEISEKSEIFDDQFSVERPDGSNFTLKIRSTKLEDSAMYFCASTPGLSRETQYFGPGTRLLVL.

Points on this clone: One end of the junction fails to match germline, which may point to a read error. The chain couples TRBV5-1 to TRBJ1-1; 9 bases are shared with TRBD1. There are 14 residues in the CDR3. Germline loops: CDR1 SGHRS, CDR2 YFSETQ. This CDR3 is CACSLTGGNTEAFF. The DNA for the CDR3 is TGCGCCTGCAGCCTGACAGGGGGGAACACTGAAGCTTTCTTT.

V gene TRBV10-3 combines with J gene TRBJ1-5; tentative D call: TRBD1 (6 bases). The CDR3 has 14 residues. Germline V CDR1 and CDR2: ENHRY, SYGVKD. V was pared by 10 bases and J by 0 bases, with 13 bases between. For the CDR3, the DNA is TGTGCCACCCAGGACAGTAATAGCAATCAGCCCCAGCATTTT. Amino acid sequence: CATQDSNSNQPQHF.

There are a few counts of this clone. The rearrangement uses TRBV30 and TRBJ1-1; D perhaps matches TRBD1 (5 bases). The CDR3 loop spans 12 amino acids. CDR1 GTSNPN and CDR2 SVGIG come from the germline V gene (reference sequence). V was cut by 2 bases and J by 7 bases, with 11 bases left in between. The CDR3 region is CAWSNGAREAFF. CDR3 sequence (DNA): TGTGCCTGGAGTAATGGGGCACGTGAAGCTTTCTTT.

This clone has just a few counts. The chain is built from TRBV6-6 and TRBJ2-7; 7 bases line up with TRBD1. The CDR3 consists of 14 residues. Germline values: CDR1 MNHNY, CDR2 SVGAGI (reference sequence). Losses at the gene ends were 0 bases for V and 5 bases for J; bases not matched to a gene: 4. CDR3 nucleotide sequence: TGTGCCAGCAGTTACTCCGACAGGGACCACGAGCAGTACTTC. It translates to CASSYSDRDHEQYF.

The rearrangement links TRBV10-3 to TRBJ2-7; 12 bases line up with TRBD2. V gave up 6 bases and J gave up 3 bases; unmatched junction bases: 6. This CDR3 region has 15 residues. Germline V CDR1 and CDR2: ENHRY, SYGVKD. In DNA form, the CDR3 reads TGTGCCATCAGCCCTAGCGGGGGGGTGGGCTACGAGCAGTACTTC. It codes for CAISPSGGVGYEQYF.

This chain uses TRBV18 with TRBJ2-7; tentative D call: TRBD1 (5 bases). The CDR3 runs to 15 residues. Trimming shortened V by 2 bases and J by 7 bases, and 18 bases separated the two germline ends. Germline V CDR1 and CDR2: KGHSH, LQKENI. Here the CDR3 reads CASSPVDDSTTEQYF. The CDR3 nucleotides read TGTGCCAGCTCACCAGTGGACGACAGTACGACGGAGCAGTACTTC.

The J gene is TRBJ1-2, the V gene TRBV5-1; D perhaps matches TRBD1 (5 bases). The germline CDR1 and CDR2 sequences are SGHRS and YFSETQ. V lost 2 bases and J 0 bases, leaving 8 bases between the germline ends. This CDR3 comprises 14 residues. The CDR3 loop reads CASSLEGANYGYTF. In DNA form, the CDR3 reads TGCGCCAGCAGCTTAGAAGGGGCTAACTATGGCTACACCTTC. Drawing the rest from reference TRBV5-1 and TRBJ1-2, the complete variable domain is KAGVTQTPRYLIKTRGQQVTLSCSPISGHRSVSWYQQTPGQGLQFLFEYFSETQRNKGNFPGRFSGRQFSNSRSEMNVSTLELGDSALYLCASSLEGANYGYTFGSGTRLTVV.

This rearrangement joins TRBV6-5 to TRBJ1-4; no reliable D call. The ends were cut back, 1 base at V and 6 bases at J, with 15 bases in the middle. The CDR3 has 16 residues. Germline CDR1 reads MNHEY; CDR2 reads SVGAGI. As DNA, the CDR3 is TGTGCCAGCAGTTACTTGAATACCCCCGGGGATGAAAAACTGTTTTTT. This sequence encodes CASSYLNTPGDEKLFF.

This clone was counted between two and nine times. An end of the junction differs from the germline gene, which may be a read error. The chain combines TRBV29-1 with TRBJ2-3; D not certain. The germline gives CDR1 SQVTM, CDR2 ANQGSEA. The CDR3 extends over 11 amino acids. This CDR3 reads CSIEIRHTQYF. Here the CDR3 DNA reads TGCAGCATTGAGATCAGGCATACGCAGTATTTT.

The chain recombines TRBV11-1 with TRBJ2-3; 11 bases are a match to TRBD2. Germline loops: CDR1 SGHAT, CDR2 FQDESV (reference sequence). J was trimmed by 4 bases and V by 5 bases; bases with no gene match: 5. The CDR3 is made up of 15 amino acids. CDR3 sequence: CASSQIAGGPDTQYF. CDR3 bases: TGTGCCAGCAGCCAAATAGCGGGGGGGCCAGATACGCAGTATTTT.

The chain has TRBV5-1 and TRBJ1-5; the D gene is possibly TRBD1 (6 bases). Germline CDR1 reads SGHRS; CDR2 reads YFSETQ. The CDR3 covers 13 residues. The V end lost 0 bases, the J end lost 10 bases, and 11 bases lay between the germline ends. This chain's CDR3 is CASSLGGLEPQHF. The DNA of the CDR3 is TGCGCCAGCAGCTTGGGGGGGCTTGAACCCCAGCATTTT.

CDR3: CASTRTGVGVGNQPQHF. The CDR3 DNA sequence: TGTGCCAGCACCAGGACAGGGGTTGGGGTGGGCAATCAGCCCCAGCATTTT. The rearrangement links TRBV2 to TRBJ1-5; TRBD1 matches 9 bases. The CDR3 has 17 residues. From germline, CDR1 is SNHLY and CDR2 FYNNEI. V was clipped by 7 bases and J by 2 bases; unmatched bases: 12.

The chain links TRBV7-3 to TRBJ2-5; 10 bases fit TRBD2. V was clipped by 2 bases and J by 5 bases; unmatched bases: 8. The CDR3 covers 16 residues. Germline V gene lookup returns CDR1 SGHTA and CDR2 FQGTGA. Here the CDR3 reads CASSLQAGGRGETQYF. CDR3 sequence (DNA): TGTGCCAGCAGCTTACAAGCGGGGGGGCGAGGGGAGACCCAGTACTTC.

V is TRBV19 and J is TRBJ1-5; tentatively, D is TRBD1 (6 bases). V dropped 3 bases and J dropped 11 bases, with 11 bases sitting between them. The CDR3 consists of 12 residues. CDR1 is LNHDA and CDR2 is SQIVND in the germline V gene (reference sequence). The CDR3 reads CASSMGDTSQHF. CDR3 in DNA: TGTGCCAGTAGTATGGGGGACACGTCCCAGCATTTT. The whole variable domain, remainder taken from reference TRBV19 and TRBJ1-5, is DGGITQSPKYLFRKEGQNVTLSCEQNLNHDAMYWYRQDPGQGLRLIYYSQIVNDFQKGDIAEGYSVSREKKESFPLTVTSAQKNPTAFYLCASSMGDTSQHFGDGTRLSIL.

The J gene is TRBJ2-1, the V gene TRBV7-3, with 7 bases aligning to TRBD1. Trimming cost V 5 bases and J 4 bases; bases outside gene matches: 8. This CDR3 comprises 15 residues. Germline V gene sequence: CDR1 SGHTA, CDR2 FQGTGA. The CDR3 here is CASSKTGDPYNEQFF. The CDR3 DNA sequence: TGTGCCAGCAGCAAAACAGGGGACCCGTACAATGAGCAGTTCTTC. Full variable domain (outside the CDR3, taken from reference TRBV7-3 and TRBJ2-1): GAGVSQTPSNKVTEKGKYVELRCDPISGHTALYWYRQSLGQGPEFLIYFQGTGAADDSGLPNDRFFAVRPEGSVSTLKIQRTERGDSAVYLCASSKTGDPYNEQFFGPGTRLTVL.

The V gene is TRBV25-1, the J gene TRBJ2-7; 9 bases are a match to TRBD2. Germline V lookup: CDR1 MGHDK, CDR2 SYGVNS. CDR3 size: 14 residues. V lost 4 bases, J lost 4 bases, and 5 bases stayed unmatched. DNA for the CDR3: TGTGCCAGCAGTGTCCGAGCGGGAGGTTACGAGCAGTACTTC. This encodes CASSVRAGGYEQYF.

The chain joins TRBV29-1 to TRBJ2-5; 7 bases align to TRBD2. This CDR3 comprises 14 residues. V dropped 0 bases and J dropped 7; count of bases not matched to a gene: 8. Germline-derived CDR1 and CDR2 are SQVTM and ANQGSEA. The CDR3 bases are TGCAGCGTTGAAGATCAACGGGGGGTGGGGACCCAGTACTTC. Residues: CSVEDQRGVGTQYF.

The genes are TRBV6-5 and TRBJ2-3; D perhaps matches TRBD2 (5 bases). Trimming took off 8 bases at V and 4 bases at J, with 13 bases between the two ends. This CDR3 comprises 13 residues. Germline CDR1 reads MNHEY; CDR2 reads SVGAGI. The CDR3, as DNA: TGTGCCAGCGTCCCCGTCGGGGCAGATACGCAGTATTTT. Its protein product is CASVPVGADTQYF.